This T cell receptor beta chain originates from a study of T-cell memory formation after mild COVID-19. Findings and caveats of the study: Cross-reactive memory seemingly joined, as some responding clones were found in pre-infection memory.

The 5'RACE method, run with constant-segment primers, produced TCR alpha and TCR beta cDNA libraries (carrying sample barcodes and UMIs). Via MiXCR, TCRdb re-called the 5' RACE reads, giving one row per CDR3 protein. The sample has about 68,000 distinct CDR3 sequences, about a sixth seen once. V was cut by 0 bases and J by 2 bases, with 15 bases left in between. Germline CDR1 and CDR2: LNHNV and YYDKDF (reference sequence). The CDR3 spans 17 residues. This clonotype was detected ten times or more. What it binds is unknown. The chain employs TRBV15 and TRBJ2-3; weak D call: TRBD1 (6 bases). The sequencing input was PBMCs or a T cell subset sorted from them (not recorded which). This TCR derives from an adult woman who had mild COVID-19 (a few samples of this study predate the infection). Cell type and time point are not known. CDR3 DNA sequence: TGTGCCACCAGCAGAGATCGATTGGGGGCCTCCACAGATACGCAGTATTTT. Translating gives CATSRDRLGASTDTQYF.